The T cell receptor beta chain under discussion was sequenced for a study of blood T cells in healthy people across ages. Whole-study results and caveats: Diversity of TCR beta per million T cells declined in a roughly linear way with age. For the donors, CMV status was unknown and possibly confounded expanded clonotype changes.

A word on this clonotype: Its target is not known.

The authors isolated at least 6 million PBMCs per sample. A J-beta primer mix and a sample-barcoded 5' primer were used in a second PCR of roughly 6 to 11 cycles. Via MiXCR, TCRdb re-called the 5' RACE reads, giving one row per CDR3 protein. The sample contains 1.5 million to 2 million distinct CDR3 sequences, over 25% of which appear only once. In germline, CDR1 is LGHDT, CDR2 YNNKEL (reference sequence). This CDR3 spans 15 amino acids. Trimming took off 4 bases at V and 1 base at J, with 13 bases between the two ends. This chain joins TRBV3-1 and TRBJ2-5; D is possibly TRBD2 (5 bases). The sample was blood. This clonotype originated in a woman aged 30 to 39 in good health. The CDR3, as DNA: TGTGCCAGCAGCCGATACGGGAACGGCCAAGAGACCCAGTACTTC. Its protein product is CASSRYGNGQETQYF.